This T cell receptor beta chain stems from a study of T-cell memory formation after mild COVID-19. Overall study: Each donor largely had its own TCR clusters.

Germline values: CDR1 SGHNT, CDR2 YYREEE (reference sequence). CDR3 length: 13 residues. Trimming shortened V by 4 bases and J by 8 bases, and 15 bases separated the two germline ends. Regarding the study as a whole: Shrinking CD4+ clones resided mostly in CM and EM, and CD8+ ones in EMRA.

On this clonotype: The antigen is not known.

5'RACE primed at constant segments yielded TCR alpha and TCR beta cDNA libraries bearing sample barcodes and UMIs. TCRdb re-analysed the 5' RACE reads in MiXCR, keeping a single row per CDR3 protein. The profile shows around 340,000 distinct CDR3 sequences, roughly 15% of them singletons. The TCR comes from a man between 18 and 35 years old who had mild COVID-19 (a few samples of this study predate the infection). Cell type and time point are not known. Specimen: PBMCs or a T cell subset sorted from them (not recorded which). The chain couples TRBV5-4 to TRBJ1-2, with D possibly TRBD1 on 6 matching bases. As DNA, the CDR3 is TGTGCCAGCAGCGTTACAGGGATTAAGGGCTACACCTTC. Its translation: CASSVTGIKGYTF.